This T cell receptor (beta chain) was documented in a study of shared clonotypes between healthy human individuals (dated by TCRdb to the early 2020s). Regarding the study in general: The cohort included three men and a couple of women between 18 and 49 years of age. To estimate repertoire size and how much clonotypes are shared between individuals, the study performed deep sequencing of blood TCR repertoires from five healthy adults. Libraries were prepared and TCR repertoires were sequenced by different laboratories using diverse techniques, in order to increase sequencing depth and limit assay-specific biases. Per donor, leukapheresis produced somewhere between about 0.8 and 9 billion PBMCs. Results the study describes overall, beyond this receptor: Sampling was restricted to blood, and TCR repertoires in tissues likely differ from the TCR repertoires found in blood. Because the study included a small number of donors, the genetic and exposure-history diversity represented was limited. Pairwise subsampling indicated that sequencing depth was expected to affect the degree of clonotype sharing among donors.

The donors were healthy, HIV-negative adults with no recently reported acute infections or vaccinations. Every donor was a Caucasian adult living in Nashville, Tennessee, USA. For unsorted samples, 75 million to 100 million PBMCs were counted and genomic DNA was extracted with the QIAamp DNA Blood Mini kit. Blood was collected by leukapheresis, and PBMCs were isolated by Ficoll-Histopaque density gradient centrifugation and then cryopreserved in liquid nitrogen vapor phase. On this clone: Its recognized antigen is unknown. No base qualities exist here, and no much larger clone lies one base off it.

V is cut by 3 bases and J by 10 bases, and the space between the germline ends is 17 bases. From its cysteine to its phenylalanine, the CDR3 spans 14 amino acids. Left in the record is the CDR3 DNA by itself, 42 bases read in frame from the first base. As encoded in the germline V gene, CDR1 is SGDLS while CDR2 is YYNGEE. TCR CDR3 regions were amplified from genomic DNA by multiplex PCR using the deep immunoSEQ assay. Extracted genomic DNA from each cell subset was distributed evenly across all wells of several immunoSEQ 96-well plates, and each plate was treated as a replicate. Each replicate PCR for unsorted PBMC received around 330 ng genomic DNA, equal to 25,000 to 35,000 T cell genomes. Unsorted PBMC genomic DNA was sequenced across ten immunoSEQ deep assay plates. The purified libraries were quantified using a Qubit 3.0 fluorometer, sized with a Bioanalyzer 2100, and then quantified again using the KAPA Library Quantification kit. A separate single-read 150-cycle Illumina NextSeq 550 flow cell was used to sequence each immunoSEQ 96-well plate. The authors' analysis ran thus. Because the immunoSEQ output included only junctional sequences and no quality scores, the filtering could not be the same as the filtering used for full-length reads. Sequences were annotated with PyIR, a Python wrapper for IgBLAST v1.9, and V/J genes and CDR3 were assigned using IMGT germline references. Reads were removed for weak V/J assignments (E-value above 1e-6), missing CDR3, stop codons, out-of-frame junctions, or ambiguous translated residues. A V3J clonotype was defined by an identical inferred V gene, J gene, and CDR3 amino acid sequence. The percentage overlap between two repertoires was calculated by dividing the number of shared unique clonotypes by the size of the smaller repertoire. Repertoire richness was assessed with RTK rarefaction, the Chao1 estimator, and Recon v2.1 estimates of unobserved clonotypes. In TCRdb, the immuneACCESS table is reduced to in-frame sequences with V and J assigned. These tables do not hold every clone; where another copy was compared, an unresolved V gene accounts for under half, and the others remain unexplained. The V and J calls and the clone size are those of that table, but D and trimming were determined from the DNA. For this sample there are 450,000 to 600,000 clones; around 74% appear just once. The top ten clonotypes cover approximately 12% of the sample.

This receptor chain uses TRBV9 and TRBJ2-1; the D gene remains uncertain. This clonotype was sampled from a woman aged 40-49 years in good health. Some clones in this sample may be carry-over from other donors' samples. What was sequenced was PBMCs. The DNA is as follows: TGTGCCAGCAGCGGGGCCACTCCATTGAGGGAGCAGTTCTTC. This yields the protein CASSGATPLREQFF.